This TCR beta chain was captured in a study of T-cell reconstitution after alpha-beta-depleted transplantation in children. Study conclusions and caveats: Some patients' high day-60 TCRbeta diversity was traced to surviving recipient T cells and thymic progenitors. T-cell counts and diversity were attributed mostly to newly produced T cells one year after transplant. Expanded graft clones, several hundred of them, were reportedly the source of alpha-beta T cells about two months after transplant.

Preparation of the TCRbeta library used unique molecular identifiers. TCRdb ran MiXCR on the PCR reads and lists one entry per CDR3 protein. This table holds roughly 300,000 distinct CDR3 sequences, around 10% found once. Trimming took off 3 bases at V and 0 bases at J, with 9 bases between the two ends. Germline-derived CDR1 and CDR2 are DFQATT and SNEGSKA (reference sequence). The CDR3 length is 14 residues. This clonotype was observed at least ten times. Its matching antigen is unknown. This chain joins TRBV20-1 and TRBJ1-3; no clear D. The sample here was peripheral blood, taken 180 days after TCRalphabeta/CD19-depleted stem cell transplant. The source is a male patient between 2 and 9 years old who had a stem cell transplant for chronic granulomatous disease, so the T cells may come from the graft donor. CDR3 sequence (DNA): TGCAGTGCTAGTTTTCTGAGCTCTGGAAACACCATATATTTT. It yields the protein CSASFLSSGNTIYF.